Listed below are T cell receptor beta chains from one sample, sequenced in a study of PD-1 blockade in mismatch repair-deficient tumors. Method: immunoSEQ multiplex PCR; TCRdb's copy keeps in-frame clones and lacks some. The data show some 97,000 clones, 82% seen once. This material consisted of peripheral blood, taken approximately 35 weeks after starting pembrolizumab. These receptors originate from an adult with mismatch repair-deficient cancer. CDR3s include the opening cysteine and the closing phenylalanine or tryptophan. D genes are given only for firm matches. For some rows the clone size is stated as once, few or many, or as a class when expanded; others skip it.

clone size: once
J gene: TRBJ1-1
D gene: NA
V gene: TRBV28
CDR3 DNA: TGTGCCAGCAACCTAGGGGGGTGGCAGGGGAAGAACACTGAAGCTTTCTTT
CDR3 protein: CASNLGGWQGKNTEAFF

clone size: NA
J gene: TRBJ2-7
D gene: NA
V gene: TRBV27
CDR3 DNA: TGTGCCAGCAGCGCGGGGCAGGTTCCCTACGAGCAGTACTTC
CDR3 protein: CASSAGQVPYEQYF

clone size: NA
J gene: TRBJ2-5
D gene: TRBD2
V gene: TRBV5-1
CDR3 DNA: TGCGCCAGCAGCTTGGGGCTAGCGGGAAAAGAGACCCAGTACTTC
CDR3 protein: CASSLGLAGKETQYF

clone size: NA
J gene: TRBJ2-2
D gene: NA
V gene: TRBV15
CDR3 DNA: TGTGCCACCAGCAGAGAACCCCCTAGAGGGGGTAACACCGGGGAGCTGTTTTTT
CDR3 protein: CATSREPPRGGNTGELFF

clone size: NA
J gene: TRBJ1-1
D gene: NA
V gene: TRBV18
CDR3 DNA: TGTGCCAGCTCACCCGGGGGGCCGGACACTGAAGCTTTCTTT
CDR3 protein: CASSPGGPDTEAFF

clone size: once
J gene: TRBJ1-5
D gene: NA
V gene: TRBV6-5
CDR3 DNA: TGTGCCAGCAGCTCTGGGAGGGGACATGGAGAGCCCCAGCATTTT
CDR3 protein: CASSSGRGHGEPQHF

clone size: once
J gene: TRBJ2-2
D gene: TRBD2
V gene: TRBV27
CDR3 DNA: TGTGCCAGCAGCATCCGGGGGGACACCGGGGAGCTGTTTTTT
CDR3 protein: CASSIRGDTGELFF

clone size: NA
J gene: TRBJ1-2
D gene: NA
V gene: TRBV18
CDR3 DNA: TGTGCCAGCTCAGGGACCACCGATTGGGGAGGCTACACCTTC
CDR3 protein: CASSGTTDWGGYTF

clone size: NA
J gene: TRBJ1-1
D gene: TRBD1
V gene: TRBV29-1
CDR3 DNA: TGCAGCGTTGAAGGGACAGGGAACACTGAAGCTTTCTTT
CDR3 protein: CSVEGTGNTEAFF

clone size: NA
J gene: TRBJ2-1
D gene: TRBD2
V gene: TRBV29-1
CDR3 DNA: TGCAGCGTGGCACTAGCGGGAGGAGGTGAGCAGTTCTTC
CDR3 protein: CSVALAGGGEQFF

clone size: NA
J gene: TRBJ2-7
D gene: NA
V gene: TRBV4-3
CDR3 DNA: TGCGCCAGCAGCCAACGGGGGCGGTACGAGCAGTACTTC
CDR3 protein: CASSQRGRYEQYF

clone size: few
J gene: TRBJ2-1
D gene: NA
V gene: TRBV13
CDR3 DNA: TGTGCCAGCAGCTCCCAACTCCTGAGCTCCTACAATGAGCAGTTCTTC
CDR3 protein: CASSSQLLSSYNEQFF

clone size: NA
J gene: TRBJ2-7
D gene: TRBD1
V gene: TRBV6-5
CDR3 DNA: TGTGCCAGCAACCCAAGGGGACAGGGACTCTACGAGCAGTACTTC
CDR3 protein: CASNPRGQGLYEQYF

clone size: few
J gene: TRBJ2-1
D gene: TRBD1
V gene: TRBV14
CDR3 DNA: TGTGCCAGCAGCCGGGACAGGGAATCCAATGAGCAGTTCTTC
CDR3 protein: CASSRDRESNEQFF

clone size: NA
J gene: TRBJ1-1
D gene: NA
V gene: TRBV29-1
CDR3 DNA: TGCAGCGCCTCACAGCGGAACACTGAAGCTTTCTTT
CDR3 protein: CSASQRNTEAFF

clone size: NA
J gene: TRBJ2-7
D gene: NA
V gene: TRBV18
CDR3 DNA: TGTGCCAGCTCACAAAACACGAACTCCTACGAGCAGTACTTC
CDR3 protein: CASSQNTNSYEQYF

clone size: NA
J gene: TRBJ2-7
D gene: TRBD1
V gene: TRBV14
CDR3 DNA: TGTGCCAGCAGCCGATGGGACAGATTCTACGAGCAGTACTTC
CDR3 protein: CASSRWDRFYEQYF

clone size: NA
J gene: TRBJ1-5
D gene: NA
V gene: TRBV7-2
CDR3 DNA: TGTGCCAGCAGCTTGAACCGGGACTCCAGCAATCAGCCCCAGCATTTT
CDR3 protein: CASSLNRDSSNQPQHF

clone size: NA
J gene: TRBJ1-4
D gene: TRBD1
V gene: TRBV30
CDR3 DNA: TGTGCCTGGGGGACAGGGTTTGAAAAACTGTTTTTT
CDR3 protein: CAWGTGFEKLFF

clone size: NA
J gene: TRBJ2-2
D gene: NA
V gene: TRBV10-3
CDR3 DNA: TGTGCCATCCTGCGAACCGGGGAGCTGTTTTTT
CDR3 protein: CAILRTGELFF

clone size: NA
J gene: TRBJ2-3
D gene: TRBD2
V gene: TRBV6-4
CDR3 DNA: TGTGCCAGCAGTGAAAGACTAGCGGGAGGAGGTTCCGATACGCAGTATTTT
CDR3 protein: CASSERLAGGGSDTQYF

clone size: few
J gene: TRBJ2-7
D gene: NA
V gene: TRBV9
CDR3 DNA: TGTGCCAGCAGCGTAGATGGGAGCGTTGAGCAGTACTTC
CDR3 protein: CASSVDGSVEQYF

clone size: once
J gene: TRBJ2-5
D gene: TRBD1
V gene: TRBV7-3
CDR3 DNA: TGTGCCAGCAGTCCTTCCGGGACAGATGAAGAGACCCAGTACTTC
CDR3 protein: CASSPSGTDEETQYF